This section outlines one T cell receptor (beta chain) sequence together with its context. There is no known antigen for this receptor. Qualities for individual bases were not recorded, and no much larger clone is one base off. The data stem from a study of somatic mutations in cytotoxic T cells in rheumatoid arthritis (dated by TCRdb to about 2017). In terms of the full investigation: Some T-cell populations stained with V beta antibodies were sorted by flow on a FACSAria II or Sony SH800 to nearly 100% purity, with sorted V beta1+ cells additionally subjected to TCRB sequencing. Whether expanded CD8+ T-cell clones in untreated, newly diagnosed rheumatoid arthritis carry somatic mutations was the study question, and clonality was characterized with TCRB deep sequencing. TCRB deep sequencing was performed for some 65 rheumatoid arthritis patients and around 20 healthy controls. Median age was essentially the same in the patient group and the control group.

Sequencing of TCRB CDR3 was done on genomic DNA with the immunoSEQ assay. As for the original processing: Nothing other than productive TCRB rearrangements was included in the analyses. Defining a clone by its unique TCRB CDR3 sequence, the study calculated clonality as a productive clonality index derived from Shannon entropy. The template counts of each clone relative to the total templates per sample were used to calculate repertoire overlap between two samples. V-gene usage measured by flow cytometry correlated with TCRB sequencing V-gene usage, with a Spearman r of approximately 0.57. Sourced from immuneACCESS, this table was stored by TCRdb with only in-frame sequences that have V and J called. A share of the clones is absent; for the studies checked, an unresolved V gene accounts for under half, and the remainder has no known explanation. D and trimming were read from the DNA, whereas the V and J calls and clone size are those reported in that table. A total of some 40,000 clones appear in this sample, about 80% of them only once. The ten largest clonotypes hold about 3.2% of the sample.

What the work shows at the level of the full study, not this receptor alone: The expanded CD8+ clones had unknown antigen targets, and not appearing in virus-specific databases did not rule out that they were virus-specific. The finding that TRBV07 was slightly underrepresented in patients was left unadjusted for multiple comparisons. CD8+ clonality increased with age in patients (Spearman r of about 0.5) but not in healthy controls. The largest CD8+ clone made up more than 20% of CD8+ cells in 8 of 65 patients, and blood and synovial fluid shared several identical CD8+ TCRB sequences. CD8+ T-cell clonality did not differ significantly between rheumatoid arthritis patients and age-matched healthy controls.

Its CDR3 holds 14 amino acids, cysteine through phenylalanine. The kept DNA is CDR3 alone, 42 bases in frame from the first base. In the germline V gene (reference sequence), CDR1 corresponds to LNHDA and CDR2 to SQIVND. V is pared back by 5 bases and J by 8 bases, with 13 bases lying between the germline termini. Healthy controls were roughly 20 blood donors whose buffy coats were used, with a median age of around 56 years (range about 21-75) and approximately 51% female. On an AutoMACS, CD4+ and CD8+ cells were isolated via positive magnetic bead selection, and their purity was verified by flow cytometry. Peripheral blood mononuclear cells were isolated by Ficoll-Paque PLUS density gradient separation. Using Nucleospin Tissue or Tissue XS kits, DNA was extracted from CD4-enriched, CD8-enriched or PBMC samples, with quantification by a Qubit 2.0 fluorometer.

Material for sequencing was CD8+ T cells sorted from blood. This sequence originates from a man aged 40-50 years in good health. Recombination connected TRBV19 to TRBJ1-6, with a weak D call of TRBD1 (5 bases match). CDR3 region: CASSSGDVYSPLHF. The nucleotides read TGTGCCAGTAGTTCGGGGGATGTTTATTCACCCCTCCACTTT.